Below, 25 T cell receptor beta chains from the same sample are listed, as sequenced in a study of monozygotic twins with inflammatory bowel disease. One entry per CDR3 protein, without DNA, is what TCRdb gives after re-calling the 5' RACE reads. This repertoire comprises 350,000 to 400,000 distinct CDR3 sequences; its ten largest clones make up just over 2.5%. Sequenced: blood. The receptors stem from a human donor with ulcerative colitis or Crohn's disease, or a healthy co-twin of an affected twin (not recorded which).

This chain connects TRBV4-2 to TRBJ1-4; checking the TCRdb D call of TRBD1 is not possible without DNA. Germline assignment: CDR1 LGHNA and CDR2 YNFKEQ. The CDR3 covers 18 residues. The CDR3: CASSREPGQGARGEKLFF.

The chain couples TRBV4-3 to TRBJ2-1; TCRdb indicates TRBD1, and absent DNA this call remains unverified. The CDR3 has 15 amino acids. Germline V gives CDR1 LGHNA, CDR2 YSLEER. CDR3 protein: CASSPWDRGANEQFF.

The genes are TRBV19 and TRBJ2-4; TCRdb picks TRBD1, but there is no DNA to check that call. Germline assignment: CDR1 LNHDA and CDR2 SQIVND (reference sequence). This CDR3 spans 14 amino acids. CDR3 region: CASSRTESKNIQYF.

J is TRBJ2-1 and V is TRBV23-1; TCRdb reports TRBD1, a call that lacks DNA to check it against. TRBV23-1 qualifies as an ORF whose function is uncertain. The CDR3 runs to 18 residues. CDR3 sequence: CASSQSTVLGNTYNEQFF.

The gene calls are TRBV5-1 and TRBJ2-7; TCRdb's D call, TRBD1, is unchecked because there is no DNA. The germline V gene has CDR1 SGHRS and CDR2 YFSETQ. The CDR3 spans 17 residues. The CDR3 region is CASSFYPSDIPSYEQYF.

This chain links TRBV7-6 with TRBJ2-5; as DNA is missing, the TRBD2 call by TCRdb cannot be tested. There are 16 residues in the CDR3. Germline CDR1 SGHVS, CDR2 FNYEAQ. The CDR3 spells CASSLGIAGGQETQYF.

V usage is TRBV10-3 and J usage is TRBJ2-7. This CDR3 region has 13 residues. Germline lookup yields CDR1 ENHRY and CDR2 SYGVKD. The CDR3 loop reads CAISEDAGYEQYF.

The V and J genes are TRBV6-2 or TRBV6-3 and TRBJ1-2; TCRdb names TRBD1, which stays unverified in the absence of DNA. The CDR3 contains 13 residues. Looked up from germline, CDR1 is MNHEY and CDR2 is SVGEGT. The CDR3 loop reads CASIDRAVMGYTF.

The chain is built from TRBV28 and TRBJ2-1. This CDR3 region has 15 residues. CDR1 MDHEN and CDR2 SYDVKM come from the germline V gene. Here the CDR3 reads CASNGLGLGYNEQFF.

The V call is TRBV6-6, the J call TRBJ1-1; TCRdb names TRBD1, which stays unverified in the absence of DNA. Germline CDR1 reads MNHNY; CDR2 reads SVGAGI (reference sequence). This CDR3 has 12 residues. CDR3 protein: CASRPDRVEAFF.

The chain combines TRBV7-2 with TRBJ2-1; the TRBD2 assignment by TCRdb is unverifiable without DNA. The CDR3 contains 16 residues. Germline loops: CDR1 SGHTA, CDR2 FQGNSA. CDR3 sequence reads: CASSRLLAGSYNEQFF.

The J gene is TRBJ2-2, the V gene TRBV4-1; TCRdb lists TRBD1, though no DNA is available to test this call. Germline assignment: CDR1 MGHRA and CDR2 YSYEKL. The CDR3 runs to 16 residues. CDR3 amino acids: CASSQGPLVRDGELFF.

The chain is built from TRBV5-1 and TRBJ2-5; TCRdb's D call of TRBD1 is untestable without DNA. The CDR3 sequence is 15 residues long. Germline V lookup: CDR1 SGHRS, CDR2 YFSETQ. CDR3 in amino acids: CASSEIGVPQETQYF.

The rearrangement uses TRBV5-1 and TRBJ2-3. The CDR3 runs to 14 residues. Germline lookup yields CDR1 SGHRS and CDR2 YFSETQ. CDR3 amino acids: CASNSAVSTDTQYF.

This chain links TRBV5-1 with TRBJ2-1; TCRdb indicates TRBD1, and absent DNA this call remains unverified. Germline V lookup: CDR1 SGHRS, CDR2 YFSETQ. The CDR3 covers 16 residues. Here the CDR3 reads CASSNNQRDRANEQFF.

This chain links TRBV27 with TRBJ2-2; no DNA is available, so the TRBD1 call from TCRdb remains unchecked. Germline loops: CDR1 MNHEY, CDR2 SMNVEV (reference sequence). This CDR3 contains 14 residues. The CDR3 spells CASSFAGVDRELFF.

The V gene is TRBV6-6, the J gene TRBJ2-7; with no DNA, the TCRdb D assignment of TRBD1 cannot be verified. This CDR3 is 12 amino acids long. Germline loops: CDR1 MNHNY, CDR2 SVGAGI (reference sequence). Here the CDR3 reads CASSYSKGGQYF.

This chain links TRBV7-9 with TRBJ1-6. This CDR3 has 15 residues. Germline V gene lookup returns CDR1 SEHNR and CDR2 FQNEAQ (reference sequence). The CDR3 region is CASSLGSGGNSPLHF.

Here the CDR3 reads CATSWPPGGYNEQFF. This chain connects TRBV15 to TRBJ2-1; lacking DNA, the TRBD1 call made by TCRdb goes unchecked. The germline gives CDR1 LNHNV, CDR2 YYDKDF (reference sequence). CDR3 length: 15 amino acids.

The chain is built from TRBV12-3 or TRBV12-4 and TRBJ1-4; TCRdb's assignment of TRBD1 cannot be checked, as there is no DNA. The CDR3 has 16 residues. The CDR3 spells CASSPTSGTENEKLFF.

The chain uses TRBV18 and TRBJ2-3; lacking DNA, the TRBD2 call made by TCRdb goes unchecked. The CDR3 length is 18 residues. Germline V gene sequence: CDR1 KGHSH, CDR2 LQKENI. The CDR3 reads CASSLFSAQRGAPDTQYF.

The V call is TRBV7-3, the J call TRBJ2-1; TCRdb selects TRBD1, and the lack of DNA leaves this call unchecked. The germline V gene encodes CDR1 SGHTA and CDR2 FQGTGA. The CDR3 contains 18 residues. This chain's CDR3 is CASSLNYAGTGSIDEQFF.

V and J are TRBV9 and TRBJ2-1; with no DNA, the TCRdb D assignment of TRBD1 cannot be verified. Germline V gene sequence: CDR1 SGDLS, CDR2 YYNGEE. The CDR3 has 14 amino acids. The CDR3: CASSVAPGYNEQFF.

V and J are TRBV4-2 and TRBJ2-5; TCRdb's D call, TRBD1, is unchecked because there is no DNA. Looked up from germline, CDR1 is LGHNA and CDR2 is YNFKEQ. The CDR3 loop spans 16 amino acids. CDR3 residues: CASSQPTGRLEETQYF.

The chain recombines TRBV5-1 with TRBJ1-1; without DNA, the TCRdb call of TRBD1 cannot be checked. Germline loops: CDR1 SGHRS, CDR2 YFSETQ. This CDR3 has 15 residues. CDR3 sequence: CASTAPGTDNTEAFF.